This T cell receptor (beta chain) derives from a study of blood T cell repertoires in COVID-19. Study in general: Samples of COVID-19 (acute and convalescent) were obtained from the United States, Italy and Spain. The analysed material was cDNA or gDNA that came from T cells, B-cell-depleted T cells, or PBMCs.

In the study's own analysis: The authors estimated nucleated cell counts from reference gene primer amplification. Repertoires were generated with immunoSEQ multiplex PCR, while TCRdb's copy carries only in-frame clones and drops some. D and trimming were read from the DNA, whereas the V and J calls and clone size are those reported in that table. The profile shows about 310,000 clones, around 87% of them singletons. As concerns this clone: This sample includes further DNA sequences coding for the same CDR3.

This CDR3 spans 13 amino acids. From germline, CDR1 is LNHNV and CDR2 YYDKDF (reference sequence). Trimming stripped 0 bases from V and 4 bases from J, with 6 bases between. Sample: peripheral blood. This rearrangement joins TRBV15 to TRBJ2-5; D perhaps matches TRBD1 (5 bases). The receptor was derived from a man in his 70s with acute or convalescent COVID-19. The CDR3, as DNA: TGTGCCACCAGCAGAGATAGGGGAGAGACCCAGTACTTC. Protein: CATSRDRGETQYF. The variable domain in full, completed from reference TRBV15 and TRBJ2-5, reads DAMVIQNPRYQVTQFGKPVTLSCSQTLNHNVMYWYQQKSSQAPKLLFHYYDKDFNNEADTPDNFQSRRPNTSFCFLDIRSPGLGDTAMYLCATSRDRGETQYFGPGTRLLVL.